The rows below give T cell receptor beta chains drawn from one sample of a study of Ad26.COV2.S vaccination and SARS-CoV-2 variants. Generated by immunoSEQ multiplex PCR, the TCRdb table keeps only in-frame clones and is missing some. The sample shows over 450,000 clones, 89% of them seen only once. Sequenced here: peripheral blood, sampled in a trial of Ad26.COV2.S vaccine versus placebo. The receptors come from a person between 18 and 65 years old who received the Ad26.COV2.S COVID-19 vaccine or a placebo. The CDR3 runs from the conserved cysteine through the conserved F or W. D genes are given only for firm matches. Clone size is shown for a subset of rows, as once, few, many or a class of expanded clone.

CDR3: CASSYSIWGGPDTQYF
DNA: TGTGCCAGCAGTTACTCGATCTGGGGAGGGCCAGATACGCAGTATTTT
D: TRBD2
V: TRBV6-5
J: TRBJ2-3
size: -

CDR3: CASSLGSGSYGYTF
DNA: TGTGCCAGCAGCTTAGGGTCAGGGTCCTATGGCTACACCTTC
D: -
V: TRBV7-6
J: TRBJ1-2
size: -

CDR3: CASSRTSGSTDTQYF
DNA: TGTGCCAGCAGTCGGACTAGCGGGAGCACAGATACGCAGTATTTT
D: TRBD2
V: TRBV6-5
J: TRBJ2-3
size: -

CDR3: CASNGGPGPYNEQFF
DNA: TGTGCCAGCAATGGGGGGCCAGGACCCTACAATGAGCAGTTCTTC
D: -
V: TRBV7-9
J: TRBJ2-1
size: -

CDR3: CASSLGSGARAQHF
DNA: TGTGCCAGCAGCTTAGGATCGGGGGCCAGGGCCCAGCATTTT
D: -
V: TRBV7-9
J: TRBJ1-5
size: few

CDR3: CASRPSGTGIYEQYF
DNA: TGTGCCAGCAGGCCGTCCGGGACAGGGATTTACGAGCAGTACTTC
D: TRBD1
V: TRBV6-5
J: TRBJ2-7
size: -

CDR3: CAWSGTGRFTEAFF
DNA: TGTGCCTGGAGTGGGACAGGGCGGTTTACTGAAGCTTTCTTT
D: TRBD1
V: TRBV30
J: TRBJ1-1
size: -

CDR3: CAWSPILGGSGANVLTF
DNA: TGTGCCTGGAGCCCTATTCTGGGGGGCTCTGGGGCCAACGTCCTGACTTTC
D: -
V: TRBV30
J: TRBJ2-6
size: -

CDR3: CASSNSGQPQHF
DNA: TGTGCCAGCAGCAACTCAGGACAGCCCCAGCATTTT
D: -
V: TRBV3-1/TRBV3-2
J: TRBJ1-5
size: -

CDR3: CASIITQGGSETQYF
DNA: TGTGCCAGCATCATCACCCAGGGAGGGTCGGAGACCCAGTACTTC
D: TRBD2
V: TRBV5-6
J: TRBJ2-5
size: -

CDR3: CASSLSGESGYTF
DNA: TGTGCCAGCAGTTTAAGCGGGGAGAGTGGCTACACCTTC
D: -
V: TRBV27
J: TRBJ1-2
size: once

CDR3: CASSVGANSGANVLTF
DNA: TGTGCCAGCAGCGTAGGGGCGAACTCTGGGGCCAACGTCCTGACTTTC
D: -
V: TRBV9
J: TRBJ2-6
size: -

CDR3: CASSSYGLSQETQYF
DNA: TGTGCCAGCAGCTCCTACGGACTAAGCCAAGAGACCCAGTACTTC
D: -
V: TRBV7-3
J: TRBJ2-5
size: -

CDR3: CASRRLAGGKSYEQYF
DNA: TGTGCCAGCAGAAGACTAGCGGGGGGGAAATCCTACGAGCAGTACTTC
D: TRBD2
V: TRBV6-6
J: TRBJ2-7
size: -

CDR3: CAIRGRGQSTDTQYF
DNA: TGTGCCATCAGGGGCCGGGGACAGAGCACAGATACGCAGTATTTT
D: TRBD1
V: TRBV10-3
J: TRBJ2-3
size: -